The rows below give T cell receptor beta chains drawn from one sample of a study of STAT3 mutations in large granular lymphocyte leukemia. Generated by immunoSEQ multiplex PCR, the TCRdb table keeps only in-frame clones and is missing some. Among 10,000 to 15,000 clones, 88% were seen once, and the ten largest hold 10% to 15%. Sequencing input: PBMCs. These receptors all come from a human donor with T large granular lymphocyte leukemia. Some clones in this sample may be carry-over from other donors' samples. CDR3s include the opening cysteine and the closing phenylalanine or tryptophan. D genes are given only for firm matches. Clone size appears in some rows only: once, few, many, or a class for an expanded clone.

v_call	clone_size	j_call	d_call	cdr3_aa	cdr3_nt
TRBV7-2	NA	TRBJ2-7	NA	CASSWEIAYEQYF	TGTGCCAGCAGCTGGGAGATCGCGTACGAGCAGTACTTC
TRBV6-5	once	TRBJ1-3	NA	CASSFGRPSSGNTIYF	TGTGCCAGCAGTTTTGGACGGCCGAGCTCTGGAAACACCATATATTTT
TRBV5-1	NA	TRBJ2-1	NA	CASSLGTASYNEQFF	TGCGCCAGCAGCTTGGGGACAGCCTCCTACAATGAGCAGTTCTTC
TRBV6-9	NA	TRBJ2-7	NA	CASSYGARAYEQYF	TGTGCCAGCAGTTATGGGGCCAGAGCCTACGAGCAGTACTTC
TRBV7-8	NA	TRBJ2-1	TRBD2	CASSLASGGSNEQFF	TGTGCCAGCAGCTTAGCTTCGGGGGGGAGCAATGAGCAGTTCTTC
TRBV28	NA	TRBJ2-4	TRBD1	CASSEGQAKNIQYF	TGTGCCAGCAGCGAGGGACAGGCCAAAAACATTCAGTACTTC
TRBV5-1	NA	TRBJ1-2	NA	CASSTTTGGGYTF	TGCGCCAGCAGCACTACTACAGGAGGTGGCTACACCTTC
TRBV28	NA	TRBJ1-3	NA	CASSPRDTIYF	TGTGCCTCCTCCCCCCGGGACACCATATATTTT
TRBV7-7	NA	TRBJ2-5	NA	CASSLEWQETQYF	TGTGCTAGCAGCTTAGAATGGCAAGAGACCCAGTACTTC
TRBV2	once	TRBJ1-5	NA	CASTGLTHQPQHF	TGTGCCAGCACCGGACTGACCCACCAGCCCCAGCATTTT
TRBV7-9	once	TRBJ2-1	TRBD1	CASSFTGDEQFF	TGTGCCAGCAGCTTCACAGGGGATGAGCAGTTCTTC
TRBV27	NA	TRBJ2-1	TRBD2	CASRFLAGEQFF	TGTGCCAGCAGATTCCTAGCGGGTGAGCAGTTCTTC
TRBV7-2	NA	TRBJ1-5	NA	CASSLNQAGNQPQHF	TGTGCCAGCAGCTTAAATCAGGCGGGAAATCAGCCCCAGCATTTT
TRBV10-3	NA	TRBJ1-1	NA	CAISESVSLLGAFF	TGTGCCATCAGTGAGTCGGTCTCTCTCCTAGGAGCTTTCTTT